This T cell receptor beta chain originates from a study of cytomegalovirus exposure and HLA in healthy donors. As for this clone: Its antigen is not identified.

Findings of the study overall: Most CMV-associated TCR beta chains appeared HLA-restricted in a later analysis. TCR beta V segments were, for the most part, productive about 87% or about 30% of the time in an earlier analysis. Information on immune exposure was restricted to one variable (CMV serostatus).

This PCR relied on a set of 60 Vbeta primers and 13 Jbeta primers. Assay: immunoSEQ multiplex PCR; the TCRdb copy retains only in-frame clones and omits some. The sample holds fewer than 150,000 clones; 70% to 75% are singletons and the top ten take 1.6%. CDR3 length: 15 amino acids. The V gene end was trimmed by 6 bases and the J gene end by 7 bases; junction bases not matched to a gene: 9. Germline CDR1 is WSHSY and CDR2 is SAAADI. This TCR came from a woman aged 25 to 39 in good health and CMV-seronegative. The chain combines TRBV10-2 with TRBJ2-2; 9 positions agree with TRBD2. The sample consisted of PBMCs. The CDR3 spells CASRLNSGSDGELFF. The CDR3 nucleotides read TGCGCCAGCAGGCTGAATAGCGGGAGTGACGGGGAGCTGTTTTTT.